Each of the 24 T cell receptor beta chains below was sequenced from the same sample in a study of cytomegalovirus exposure and HLA in healthy donors. The PCR had 60 Vbeta and 13 Jbeta primers. The protocol was immunoSEQ multiplex PCR, while the TCRdb copy is restricted to in-frame clones and leaves out a portion. The repertoire consists of about 140,000 clones, with about two thirds occurring once and the leading ten covering around 4.7%. The material sequenced was PBMCs. The receptors were gathered from a man in his 60s in good health and CMV-seronegative.

V and J are TRBV2 and TRBJ2-7, with TRBD1 matching 7 bases. After removal of 8 bases from V and 4 bases from J, the junction contained 5 bases not matched to a gene. Germline V gene data show CDR1 as SNHLY and CDR2 as FYNNEI. CDR3 length: 12 amino acids. The CDR3 spells CASQGTVYEQYF. In DNA, the CDR3 is TGTGCCAGCCAGGGGACAGTTTACGAGCAGTACTTC.

The chain couples TRBV5-1 to TRBJ2-7; 8 bases fit TRBD2. J gave up 3 bases and V 0 bases, and 5 bases lay outside the gene matches. The V gene's germline CDR1 is SGHRS and CDR2 YFSETQ. This CDR3 has 15 amino acids. In DNA form, the CDR3 reads TGCGCCAGCAGCTTGGGTCCGGGAGGGCTCTACGAGCAGTACTTC. Translated, it gives CASSLGPGGLYEQYF.

This rearrangement joins TRBV2 to TRBJ1-2, with D possibly being TRBD1 (5 bases). CDR3 length equals 14 residues. Trimming took off 1 base at V and 0 bases at J, with 6 bases between the two ends. Per germline, CDR1 SNHLY and CDR2 FYNNEI. CDR3 DNA: TGTGCCAGCAGTGAAGAGGGGACTAACTATGGCTACACCTTC. This sequence encodes CASSEEGTNYGYTF.

The V call is TRBV30, the J call TRBJ2-2; 8 bases fit TRBD2. CDR1 GTSNPN and CDR2 SVGIG come from the germline V gene (reference sequence). This CDR3 is built from 15 residues. The V gene end was trimmed by 7 bases and the J gene end by 6 bases; junction bases not matched to a gene: 13. CDR3 protein: CAFRAGTRTAGELFF. The CDR3 region has the DNA TGTGCCTTTAGGGCCGGGACTAGGACCGCCGGGGAGCTGTTTTTT.

The chain uses TRBV11-2 and TRBJ2-2; D possibly corresponds to TRBD1 (6 bases). Germline CDR1 and CDR2: SGHAT and FQNNGV. Trimming cost V 5 bases and J 2 bases, with 21 bases left between them. The CDR3 has 18 amino acids. The CDR3 bases are TGTGCCAGCAGCCCCAACCCCGGGACACTCTCTAACACCGGGGAGCTGTTTTTT. Protein product: CASSPNPGTLSNTGELFF. The entire variable domain, with the rest obtained from reference TRBV11-2 and TRBJ2-2, is as follows: EAGVAQSPRYKIIEKRQSVAFWCNPISGHATLYWYQQILGQGPKLLIQFQNNGVVDDSQLPKDRFSAERLKGVDSTLKIQPAKLEDSAVYLCASSPNPGTLSNTGELFFGEGSRLTVL.

The chain uses TRBV10-2 and TRBJ2-1, with 11 positions matching TRBD2. The CDR3 contains 15 residues. The germline V gene has CDR1 WSHSY and CDR2 SAAADI. Trimming at V came to 2 bases and at J to 6 bases, leaving 3 bases not matched to a gene. CDR3 protein: CASSEKTSGSNEQFF. CDR3 coding DNA: TGCGCCAGCAGTGAGAAAACTAGCGGGAGCAATGAGCAGTTCTTC.

The chain carries TRBV4-2 and TRBJ1-1; 7 nucleotides line up with TRBD1. V lost 0 bases and J lost 5; bases outside the gene matches: 3. CDR3 length: 14 amino acids. Looked up from germline, CDR1 is LGHNA and CDR2 is YNFKEQ. CDR3 sequence: CASSQDQGVTEAFF. The CDR3 coding sequence is TGTGCCAGCAGCCAAGATCAGGGGGTGACTGAAGCTTTCTTT.

This chain connects TRBV6-4 to TRBJ2-1, with TRBD2 matching over 13 bases. This CDR3 is 15 amino acids long. Germline V lookup: CDR1 MRHNA, CDR2 SNTAGT. The ends lost 4 bases at V and 9 bases at J; junction bases unmatched: 6. The CDR3 reads CASSVLAGGPSEQFF. The CDR3 DNA reads TGTGCCAGCAGTGTACTAGCGGGAGGGCCGTCTGAGCAGTTCTTC.

The J gene is TRBJ2-7, the V gene TRBV4-3; possible D gene TRBD2, 7 bases. The V and J ends lost 0 bases and 3 bases respectively, with 21 bases between them. Germline-derived CDR1 and CDR2 are LGHNA and YSLEER. The CDR3 length is 18 residues. As DNA, the CDR3 is TGCGCCAGCAGCCAAGATCTTTTCGGACTAGACAGGAACTACGAGCAGTACTTC. Protein sequence: CASSQDLFGLDRNYEQYF.

V is TRBV5-1 and J is TRBJ1-1; the D is unclear. Trimming shortened V by 0 bases and J by 3 bases, and 6 bases separated the two germline ends. Germline CDR1 and CDR2: SGHRS and YFSETQ. The CDR3 totals 13 residues. The CDR3 reads CASSLVLDTEAFF. The CDR3 DNA follows: TGCGCCAGCAGCTTGGTCCTAGACACTGAAGCTTTCTTT. Full variable domain (outside the CDR3, taken from reference TRBV5-1 and TRBJ1-1): KAGVTQTPRYLIKTRGQQVTLSCSPISGHRSVSWYQQTPGQGLQFLFEYFSETQRNKGNFPGRFSGRQFSNSRSEMNVSTLELGDSALYLCASSLVLDTEAFFGQGTRLTVV.

The rearrangement links TRBV6-5 to TRBJ1-2; D is perhaps TRBD1 (6 bases). Trimming shortened V by 0 bases and J by 6 bases, and 17 bases separated the two germline ends. Germline assignment: CDR1 MNHEY and CDR2 SVGAGI. CDR3 size: 16 residues. The CDR3 reads CASSYSPGADMDGYTF. Written as DNA, the CDR3 is TGTGCCAGCAGTTACTCGCCAGGGGCGGATATGGATGGCTACACCTTC.

V usage is TRBV1 and J usage is TRBJ2-1; TRBD2 is the table's D call and was not checked against the DNA. TRBV1 is termed a pseudogene. This CDR3 is 17 amino acids long. CDR3 nucleotide sequence: TGCACCAGCAGCCAAGAGACCTGTAGGAGACTAGACAATGAGCAGTTCTTC. This translates into CTSSQETCRRLDNEQFF.

This chain connects TRBV6-5 to TRBJ1-3; D perhaps matches TRBD1 (5 bases). Per germline, CDR1 MNHEY and CDR2 SVGAGI. Trimming removed 6 bases at V and 8 bases at J, with 20 bases between. The CDR3 consists of 15 residues. CDR3 in amino acids: CASSPDRRERDTIYF. For the CDR3, the DNA is TGTGCCAGCAGCCCCGACCGCAGGGAGCGGGACACCATATATTTT.

The V and J genes are TRBV19 and TRBJ2-1, with D perhaps TRBD2 (6 bases). CDR1 and CDR2 from the germline V gene are LNHDA and SQIVND (reference sequence). V was cut by 4 bases and J by 2 bases, with 12 bases left in between. This CDR3 spans 15 amino acids. The chain's CDR3 is CASSTRAGTYNEQFF. CDR3 DNA sequence: TGTGCCAGTAGTACCCGGGCGGGAACCTACAATGAGCAGTTCTTC.

The chain uses TRBV5-6 and TRBJ2-7; 9 bases align to TRBD1. The V and J ends lost 5 bases and 5 bases, in that order; junction bases with no gene match: 11. Germline-derived CDR1 and CDR2 are SGHDT and YYEEEE. CDR3 size: 15 residues. The CDR3 reads CASSYRGPQLDEQYF. CDR3 nucleotides: TGTGCCAGCAGTTACAGGGGGCCTCAGTTGGACGAGCAGTACTTC.

The chain carries TRBV4-3 and TRBJ2-5, with a possible D match to TRBD1 (6 bases). CDR3 length: 13 residues. CDR1 LGHNA and CDR2 YSLEER come from the germline V gene. V gave up 0 bases and J gave up 9 bases, with 11 bases separating them. CDR3 nucleotides: TGCGCCAGCAGCCAAGATCGTAAGGGGGCCCAGTACTTC. Its protein is CASSQDRKGAQYF.

A few counts support this clone. The rearrangement joins TRBV5-7 to TRBJ2-3, with TRBD2 identical over 13 bases. TRBV5-7 is classed as an ORF, of uncertain function. This CDR3 spans 17 amino acids. V gave up 4 bases and J gave up 3 bases; unmatched junction bases: 8. In DNA form, the CDR3 reads TGTGCCAGCAGCGGGAACCGGACTAGCGGGAGTACAGATACGCAGTATTTT. Amino acid sequence: CASSGNRTSGSTDTQYF.

The CDR3 protein is CASSRDRETYNEQFF. CDR3 bases: TGTGCCAGCAGCCGGGACAGGGAAACCTACAATGAGCAGTTCTTC. The chain employs TRBV7-6 and TRBJ2-1, with TRBD1 matching over 9 bases. Germline V gene data show CDR1 as SGHVS and CDR2 as FNYEAQ. Trimming cost V 5 bases and J 2 bases; bases outside gene matches: 4. The CDR3 consists of 15 residues.

The V and J genes are TRBV27 and TRBJ2-2; unclear D gene. CDR1 is MNHEY and CDR2 is SMNVEV in the germline V gene (reference sequence). The V end was cut by 2 bases, the J end by 4 bases, with 11 bases between. The CDR3 covers 15 residues. CDR3 residues: CASSLRGRSTGELFF. CDR3 nucleotides: TGTGCCAGCAGTTTAAGAGGAAGAAGCACCGGGGAGCTGTTTTTT.

The rearrangement uses TRBV5-1 and TRBJ2-3, with 8 bases lining up with TRBD1. After removal of 4 bases from V and 4 bases from J, the junction contained 8 bases not matched to a gene. CDR1 and CDR2 from the germline V gene are SGHRS and YFSETQ. The CDR3 loop spans 15 amino acids. CDR3 nucleotide sequence: TGCGCCAGCAGCCGTTCAGGGGGCGCCGCAGATACGCAGTATTTT. As protein: CASSRSGGAADTQYF.

J is TRBJ2-1 and V is TRBV9; no firm D call. The CDR3 is 13 residues long. Per the germline V gene, CDR1 is SGDLS and CDR2 is YYNGEE. Trimming stripped 0 bases from V and 7 bases from J, with 8 bases between. The CDR3 DNA follows: TGTGCCAGCAGCGTAGGCACCCGGAATGAGCAGTTCTTC. It codes for CASSVGTRNEQFF.

This clone was counted a few times. This sequence joins TRBV5-1 and TRBJ2-3; D ambiguous. This CDR3 contains 15 residues. Germline-derived CDR1 and CDR2 are SGHRS and YFSETQ. V was clipped by 2 bases and J by 6 bases, with 16 bases between them. Written as DNA, the CDR3 is TGCGCCAGCAGCTTTCCTGGGTCTAGAACGGATACGCAGTATTTT. Residues: CASSFPGSRTDTQYF.

The rearrangement links TRBV9 to TRBJ1-1; TRBD1 might be the D (6 bases). Trimming stripped 1 base from V and 5 bases from J, with 12 bases between. Germline loops: CDR1 SGDLS, CDR2 YYNGEE. CDR3 size: 14 residues. The CDR3 loop reads CASSVITGMTEAFF. Written as DNA, the CDR3 is TGTGCCAGCAGCGTAATTACAGGGATGACTGAAGCTTTCTTT. The full variable domain, rest sourced from reference TRBV9 and TRBJ1-1, is DSGVTQTPKHLITATGQRVTLRCSPRSGDLSVYWYQQSLDQGLQFLIQYYNGEERAKGNILERFSAQQFPDLHSELNLSSLELGDSALYFCASSVITGMTEAFFGQGTRLTVV.

The V and J genes are TRBV5-4 and TRBJ2-7; 10 bases agree with TRBD2. CDR1 SGHNT and CDR2 YYREEE come from the germline V gene (reference sequence). The CDR3 contains 15 residues. The trim removed 0 bases at V and 5 bases at J, leaving 5 bases unmatched. CDR3 DNA sequence: TGTGCCAGCAGCTTGGGGGCTAGCGGGAGCGACGAGCAGTACTTC. This codes for CASSLGASGSDEQYF.